This TCR beta chain was recorded in a study of T cell repertoires in cytomegalovirus infection. TCRdb redid the calling of the reads with MiXCR, one entry per CDR3 protein. Of fewer than 350,000 distinct CDR3 sequences in the sample, more than 9% were seen once. Only one count was recorded for this clonotype. With 0 bases removed from V and 9 bases from J, the gap between germline ends came to 15 bases. The CDR3 consists of 14 residues. Germline assignment: CDR1 SGDLS and CDR2 YYNGEE. The source material was PBMCs. The source is a human donor in good health (CMV status not recorded). Some clones in this sample may be carry-over from other donors' samples. The chain employs TRBV9 and TRBJ1-1; D may be TRBD1 (5 bases). Here the CDR3 reads CASSVGGEGHKAFF. CDR3 sequence (DNA): TGTGCCAGCAGCGTAGGGGGGGAGGGCCATAAAGCTTTCTTT.